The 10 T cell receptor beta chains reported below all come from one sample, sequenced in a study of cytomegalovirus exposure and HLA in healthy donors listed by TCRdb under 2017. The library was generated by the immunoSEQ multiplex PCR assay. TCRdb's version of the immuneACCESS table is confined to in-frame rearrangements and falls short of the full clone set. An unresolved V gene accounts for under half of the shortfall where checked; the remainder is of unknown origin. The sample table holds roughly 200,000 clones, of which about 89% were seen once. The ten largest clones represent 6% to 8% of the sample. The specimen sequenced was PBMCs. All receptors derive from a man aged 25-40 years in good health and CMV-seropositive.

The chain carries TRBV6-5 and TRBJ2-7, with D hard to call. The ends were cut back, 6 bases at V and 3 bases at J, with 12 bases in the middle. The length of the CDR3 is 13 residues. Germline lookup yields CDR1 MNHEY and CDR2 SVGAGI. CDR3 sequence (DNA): TGTGCCAGCAGAACAGTGGACCTCTACGAGCAGTACTTC. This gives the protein CASRTVDLYEQYF.

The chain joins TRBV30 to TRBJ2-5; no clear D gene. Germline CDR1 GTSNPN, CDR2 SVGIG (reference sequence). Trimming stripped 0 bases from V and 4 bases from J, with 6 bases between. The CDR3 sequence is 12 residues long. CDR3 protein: CAWSVAGETQYF. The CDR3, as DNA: TGTGCCTGGAGTGTAGCAGGAGAGACCCAGTACTTC.

CDR3 amino acids: CASSALAGVQYF. CDR3 in DNA: TGTGCCAGCAGTGCACTAGCGGGAGTCCAGTACTTC. This chain links TRBV28 with TRBJ2-7, with 11 nucleotides matching TRBD2. CDR1 is MDHEN and CDR2 is SYDVKM in the germline V gene. The V segment lost 5 bases and the J segment 10 bases; nucleotides outside the gene matches: 4. CDR3 size: 12 residues.

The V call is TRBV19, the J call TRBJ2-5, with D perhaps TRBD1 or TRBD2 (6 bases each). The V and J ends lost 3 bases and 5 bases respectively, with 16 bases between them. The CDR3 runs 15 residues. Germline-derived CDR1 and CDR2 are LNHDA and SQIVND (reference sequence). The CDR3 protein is CASSMRLGGWETQYF. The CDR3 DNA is TGTGCCAGTAGTATGAGACTAGGGGGTTGGGAGACCCAGTACTTC. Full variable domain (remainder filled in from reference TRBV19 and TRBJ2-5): DGGITQSPKYLFRKEGQNVTLSCEQNLNHDAMYWYRQDPGQGLRLIYYSQIVNDFQKGDIAEGYSVSREKKESFPLTVTSAQKNPTAFYLCASSMRLGGWETQYFGPGTRLLVL.

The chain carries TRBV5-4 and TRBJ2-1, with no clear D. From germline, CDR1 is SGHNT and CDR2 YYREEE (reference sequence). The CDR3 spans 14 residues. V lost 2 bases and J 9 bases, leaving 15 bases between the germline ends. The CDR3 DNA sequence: TGTGCCAGCAGCTTCGGCCAGGTTAGAAGTGAGCAGTTCTTC. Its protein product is CASSFGQVRSEQFF.

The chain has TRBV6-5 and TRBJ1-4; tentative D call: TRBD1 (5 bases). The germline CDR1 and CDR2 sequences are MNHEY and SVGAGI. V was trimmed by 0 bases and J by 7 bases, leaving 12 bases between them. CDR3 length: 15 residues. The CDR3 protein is CASSYSTQAGEKLFF. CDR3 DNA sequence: TGTGCCAGCAGTTACTCGACACAGGCAGGTGAAAAACTGTTTTTT.

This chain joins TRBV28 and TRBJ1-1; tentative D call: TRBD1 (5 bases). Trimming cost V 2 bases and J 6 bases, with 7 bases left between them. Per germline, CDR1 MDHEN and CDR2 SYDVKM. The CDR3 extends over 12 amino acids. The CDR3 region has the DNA TGTGCCAGCAGTTTAGGACACCCTGAAGCTTTCTTT. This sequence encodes CASSLGHPEAFF.

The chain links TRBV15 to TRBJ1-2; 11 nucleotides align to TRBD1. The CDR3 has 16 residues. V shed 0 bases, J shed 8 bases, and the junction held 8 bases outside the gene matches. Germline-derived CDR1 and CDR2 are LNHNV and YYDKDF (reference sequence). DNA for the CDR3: TGTGCCACCAGCAGAGATCGAACGAGGGACAGGGGGGGCTACACCTTC. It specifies CATSRDRTRDRGGYTF.

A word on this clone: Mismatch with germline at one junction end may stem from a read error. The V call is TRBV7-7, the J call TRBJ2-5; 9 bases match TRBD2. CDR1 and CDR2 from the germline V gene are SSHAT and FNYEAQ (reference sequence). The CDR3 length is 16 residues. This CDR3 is CASSPLAGVRLETQYF. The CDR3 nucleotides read TGTGCTAGCAGCCCCTTAGCGGGAGTTCGATTGGAGACCCAGTACTTC.

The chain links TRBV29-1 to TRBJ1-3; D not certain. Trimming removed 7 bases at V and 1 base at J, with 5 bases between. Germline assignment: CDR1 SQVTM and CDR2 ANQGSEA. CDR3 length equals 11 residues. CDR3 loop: CSATSGNTIYF. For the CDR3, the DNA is TGCAGCGCGACATCTGGAAACACCATATATTTT.